Listed below are T cell receptor beta chains from one sample, sequenced in a study of cytomegalovirus exposure and HLA in healthy donors. Sequenced by immunoSEQ multiplex PCR; TCRdb stores in-frame clones only, minus some. This table has 150,000 or so clones, 70% to 90% appearing once. The sequenced sample consisted of PBMCs. The source is a man between 18 and 35 years old in good health and CMV-seropositive. Both conserved end residues are part of each CDR3. The order of the fields is V gene, D gene, clone size, J gene, CDR3 protein, CDR3 DNA. D genes are given only for firm matches. The listing skips clone size in some rows; elsewhere it reads once, few, many or a size class.

V gene: TRBV6-5; D gene: TRBD2; clone size: -; J gene: TRBJ2-3; CDR3 protein: CASRASGGRDTQYF; CDR3 DNA: TGTGCCAGCAGAGCTAGCGGGGGGAGAGATACGCAGTATTTT
V gene: TRBV14; D gene: TRBD1; clone size: -; J gene: TRBJ2-5; CDR3 protein: CASSWDSSVQETQYF; CDR3 DNA: TGTGCCAGCAGCTGGGACAGTTCTGTTCAAGAGACCCAGTACTTC
V gene: TRBV19; D gene: TRBD1; clone size: -; J gene: TRBJ1-5; CDR3 protein: CASTRTGERNQPQHF; CDR3 DNA: TGTGCCAGTACCAGGACAGGGGAGCGCAATCAGCCCCAGCATTTT
V gene: TRBV6-6; D gene: -; clone size: -; J gene: TRBJ1-1; CDR3 protein: CAASALSLNTEAFF; CDR3 DNA: TGTGCCGCGTCGGCACTTAGCCTGAACACTGAAGCTTTCTTT
V gene: TRBV5-5; D gene: TRBD1; clone size: -; J gene: TRBJ1-1; CDR3 protein: CASRPGTGGTEAFF; CDR3 DNA: TGTGCCAGCAGACCCGGGACAGGAGGGACTGAAGCTTTCTTT
V gene: TRBV7-2; D gene: TRBD2; clone size: -; J gene: TRBJ2-5; CDR3 protein: CASSMTSEETQYF; CDR3 DNA: TGTGCCAGCAGCATGACTAGCGAGGAGACCCAGTACTTC
V gene: TRBV9; D gene: -; clone size: -; J gene: TRBJ1-4; CDR3 protein: CASSPLGGGTNEKLFF; CDR3 DNA: TGTGCCAGCAGCCCCCTCGGGGGTGGAACTAATGAAAAACTGTTTTTT
V gene: TRBV7-2; D gene: TRBD1; clone size: -; J gene: TRBJ2-3; CDR3 protein: CASSLGQGATDTQYF; CDR3 DNA: TGTGCCAGCAGCTTAGGACAGGGGGCCACAGATACGCAGTATTTT
V gene: TRBV6-5; D gene: -; clone size: -; J gene: TRBJ1-1; CDR3 protein: CASSSLGRGNTEAFF; CDR3 DNA: TGTGCCAGCAGCAGCCTTGGCCGAGGGAACACTGAAGCTTTCTTT
V gene: TRBV10-1; D gene: -; clone size: -; J gene: TRBJ2-5; CDR3 protein: CASSERRRARETQYF; CDR3 DNA: TGCGCCAGCAGTGAGAGGCGGCGGGCCAGGGAGACCCAGTACTTC
V gene: TRBV5-4; D gene: TRBD2; clone size: -; J gene: TRBJ2-1; CDR3 protein: CASSRTSGDEQFF; CDR3 DNA: TGTGCCAGCAGCAGAACTAGCGGGGACGAGCAGTTCTTC
V gene: TRBV2; D gene: TRBD1; clone size: -; J gene: TRBJ1-5; CDR3 protein: CASSYLGQGGNQPQHF; CDR3 DNA: TGTGCCAGCAGTTATCTAGGACAGGGTGGCAATCAGCCCCAGCATTTT
V gene: TRBV7-2; D gene: -; clone size: -; J gene: TRBJ2-7; CDR3 protein: CASSSRLVSNEQYF; CDR3 DNA: TGTGCCAGCAGCTCACGACTAGTTTCGAACGAGCAGTACTTC
V gene: TRBV5-6; D gene: TRBD1; clone size: -; J gene: TRBJ2-7; CDR3 protein: CASSSNTGTDYYEQYF; CDR3 DNA: TGTGCCAGCAGCTCAAACACCGGGACAGATTACTATGAGCAGTACTTC
V gene: TRBV5-6; D gene: -; clone size: -; J gene: TRBJ2-5; CDR3 protein: CASSPVFSETQYF; CDR3 DNA: TGTGCCAGCAGCCCCGTCTTCAGCGAAACCCAGTACTTC
V gene: TRBV10-3; D gene: -; clone size: -; J gene: TRBJ2-5; CDR3 protein: CAISESTGRGDQETQYF; CDR3 DNA: TGTGCCATCAGTGAGTCAACGGGGCGGGGAGACCAAGAGACCCAGTACTTC
V gene: TRBV27; D gene: -; clone size: few; J gene: TRBJ1-5; CDR3 protein: CASSLFWTPNQPQHF; CDR3 DNA: TGTGCCAGCAGTTTATTCTGGACACCCAATCAGCCCCAGCATTTT
V gene: TRBV29-1; D gene: -; clone size: -; J gene: TRBJ1-1; CDR3 protein: CSGTEGASTEAFF; CDR3 DNA: TGCAGCGGTACTGAAGGGGCGTCCACTGAAGCTTTCTTT
V gene: TRBV5-1; D gene: -; clone size: -; J gene: TRBJ2-7; CDR3 protein: CASSWGPDYEQYF; CDR3 DNA: TGCGCCAGCAGCTGGGGGCCGGACTACGAGCAGTACTTC
V gene: TRBV5-1; D gene: TRBD1; clone size: -; J gene: TRBJ1-1; CDR3 protein: CASSLNLQGGTEAFF; CDR3 DNA: TGCGCCAGCAGCTTGAATCTACAGGGGGGGACTGAAGCTTTCTTT
V gene: TRBV19; D gene: TRBD1; clone size: -; J gene: TRBJ1-4; CDR3 protein: CASTMDRGSTNEKLFF; CDR3 DNA: TGTGCCAGTACCATGGACAGGGGATCGACTAATGAAAAACTGTTTTTT
V gene: TRBV14; D gene: TRBD1; clone size: -; J gene: TRBJ1-6; CDR3 protein: CASSRDSLLPLHF; CDR3 DNA: TGTGCCAGCTCCCGGGACAGCCTACTCCCCCTCCACTTT
V gene: TRBV7-2; D gene: TRBD2; clone size: -; J gene: TRBJ2-1; CDR3 protein: CASSTTSGATTVFF; CDR3 DNA: TGTGCCAGCAGCACGACTAGCGGGGCTACAACCGTGTTCTTC
V gene: TRBV6-5; D gene: TRBD2; clone size: -; J gene: TRBJ2-5; CDR3 protein: CASSVSGAEETQYF; CDR3 DNA: TGTGCCAGCAGTGTAAGCGGGGCCGAAGAGACCCAGTACTTC
V gene: TRBV7-2; D gene: TRBD2; clone size: -; J gene: TRBJ2-7; CDR3 protein: CASSLGGGGRIYEQYF; CDR3 DNA: TGTGCCAGCAGCCTCGGCGGCGGGGGACGGATTTACGAGCAGTACTTC
V gene: TRBV2; D gene: -; clone size: -; J gene: TRBJ1-4; CDR3 protein: CASRRGEKLFF; CDR3 DNA: TGTGCCAGCAGGCGGGGTGAGAAACTGTTTTTT
V gene: TRBV27; D gene: -; clone size: -; J gene: TRBJ2-1; CDR3 protein: CASSLDRAGTGQFF; CDR3 DNA: TGTGCCAGCAGTTTAGACAGGGCGGGGACGGGGCAGTTCTTC
V gene: TRBV6-5; D gene: TRBD1; clone size: -; J gene: TRBJ2-1; CDR3 protein: CASSTGQGPYNEQFF; CDR3 DNA: TGTGCCAGCAGTACGGGACAGGGGCCTTACAATGAGCAGTTCTTC
V gene: TRBV5-1; D gene: -; clone size: -; J gene: TRBJ2-5; CDR3 protein: CASSAAGAGRETQYF; CDR3 DNA: TGCGCCAGCAGCGCGGCGGGGGCGGGTAGAGAGACCCAGTACTTC
V gene: TRBV7-2; D gene: -; clone size: -; J gene: TRBJ2-2; CDR3 protein: CASSSLSTGELFF; CDR3 DNA: TGTGCCAGCAGCTCCCTTTCCACCGGGGAGCTGTTTTTT
V gene: TRBV5-1; D gene: TRBD1; clone size: -; J gene: TRBJ1-4; CDR3 protein: CASSLTGANEKLFF; CDR3 DNA: TGCGCCAGCAGCCTTACAGGGGCTAATGAAAAACTGTTTTTT
V gene: TRBV27; D gene: -; clone size: -; J gene: TRBJ2-3; CDR3 protein: CASSVAVSTDTQYF; CDR3 DNA: TGTGCCAGCAGTGTGGCGGTTAGCACAGATACGCAGTATTTT
V gene: TRBV6-1; D gene: TRBD2; clone size: -; J gene: TRBJ2-7; CDR3 protein: CASSVTSGGSYEQYF; CDR3 DNA: TGTGCCAGCAGTGTCACTAGCGGGGGGTCCTACGAGCAGTACTTC
V gene: TRBV5-6; D gene: TRBD1; clone size: -; J gene: TRBJ2-5; CDR3 protein: CASSLLAGTGDF; CDR3 DNA: TGTGCCAGCAGCTTGTTGGCCGGGACAGGGGACTTC
V gene: TRBV30; D gene: TRBD1; clone size: -; J gene: TRBJ1-4; CDR3 protein: CACDRANEKLFF; CDR3 DNA: TGTGCCTGCGACAGGGCTAATGAAAAACTGTTTTTT
V gene: TRBV7-2; D gene: -; clone size: -; J gene: TRBJ2-7; CDR3 protein: CASSVESGIRGHSYEQYF; CDR3 DNA: TGTGCCAGCAGCGTCGAAAGCGGAATAAGGGGACACTCCTACGAGCAGTACTTC
V gene: TRBV6-1; D gene: -; clone size: once; J gene: TRBJ2-7; CDR3 protein: CASSASLEAPHEQYF; CDR3 DNA: TGTGCCAGCAGTGCCAGCTTAGAGGCTCCCCACGAGCAGTACTTC
V gene: TRBV25-1; D gene: -; clone size: few; J gene: TRBJ2-3; CDR3 protein: CASSEVGLARRDTQYF; CDR3 DNA: TGTGCCAGCAGTGAGGTCGGCCTAGCACGTCGTGATACGCAGTATTTT
V gene: TRBV11-3; D gene: -; clone size: -; J gene: TRBJ2-1; CDR3 protein: CASSLSGLNYNEQFF; CDR3 DNA: TGTGCCAGCAGCTTATCGGGACTTAACTACAATGAGCAGTTCTTC
V gene: TRBV30; D gene: -; clone size: once; J gene: TRBJ1-2; CDR3 protein: CAWSKGDYGYTF; CDR3 DNA: TGTGCCTGGAGTAAGGGGGACTATGGCTACACCTTC
V gene: TRBV6-5; D gene: -; clone size: -; J gene: TRBJ2-2; CDR3 protein: CASSKDTNTGELFF; CDR3 DNA: TGTGCCAGCAGTAAGGACACGAACACCGGGGAGCTGTTTTTT
V gene: TRBV7-9; D gene: -; clone size: once; J gene: TRBJ1-2; CDR3 protein: CASSLAVGGGSGYTF; CDR3 DNA: TGTGCCAGCAGCTTAGCCGTAGGGGGAGGGAGTGGCTACACCTTC
V gene: TRBV6-5; D gene: TRBD1; clone size: -; J gene: TRBJ2-1; CDR3 protein: CASSYSGGPFNNEQFF; CDR3 DNA: TGTGCCAGCAGTTACTCAGGGGGCCCCTTTAACAATGAGCAGTTCTTC
V gene: TRBV7-3; D gene: -; clone size: -; J gene: TRBJ1-5; CDR3 protein: CASSSIKPRAWGNQPQHF; CDR3 DNA: TGTGCCAGCAGCTCCATAAAACCCAGGGCCTGGGGCAATCAGCCCCAGCATTTT
V gene: TRBV5-5; D gene: -; clone size: -; J gene: TRBJ1-6; CDR3 protein: CASRNSGTPNSPLHF; CDR3 DNA: TGTGCCAGCAGAAATAGCGGGACACCTAATTCACCCCTCCACTTT
V gene: TRBV9; D gene: TRBD2; clone size: -; J gene: TRBJ2-1; CDR3 protein: CASSVGSSGSYNEQFF; CDR3 DNA: TGTGCCAGCAGCGTAGGGTCTAGCGGTAGTTACAATGAGCAGTTCTTC
V gene: TRBV4-1; D gene: TRBD2; clone size: -; J gene: TRBJ2-3; CDR3 protein: CASSQGSGGIDTQYF; CDR3 DNA: TGCGCCAGCAGCCAAGGCAGCGGGGGGATCGATACGCAGTATTTT
V gene: TRBV9; D gene: -; clone size: once; J gene: TRBJ2-3; CDR3 protein: CASSVGTTDTQYF; CDR3 DNA: TGTGCCAGCAGCGTAGGGACTACAGATACGCAGTATTTT
V gene: TRBV5-6; D gene: TRBD1; clone size: -; J gene: TRBJ2-1; CDR3 protein: CASNRGGPYNEQFF; CDR3 DNA: TGTGCCAGCAACCGAGGGGGCCCCTACAATGAGCAGTTCTTC
V gene: TRBV19; D gene: TRBD1; clone size: -; J gene: TRBJ1-2; CDR3 protein: CASSIQPTGAIYGYTF; CDR3 DNA: TGTGCCAGTAGTATCCAACCAACAGGGGCCATCTATGGCTACACCTTC
V gene: TRBV7-9; D gene: -; clone size: once; J gene: TRBJ1-4; CDR3 protein: CASSFSNEKLFF; CDR3 DNA: TGTGCCAGCAGCTTTTCGAATGAAAAACTGTTTTTT
V gene: TRBV5-6; D gene: TRBD2; clone size: -; J gene: TRBJ2-3; CDR3 protein: CASSLQAPAGGPSDTQYF; CDR3 DNA: TGTGCCAGCAGCTTGCAGGCCCCAGCGGGGGGGCCATCAGATACGCAGTATTTT
V gene: TRBV7-9; D gene: TRBD1; clone size: -; J gene: TRBJ2-1; CDR3 protein: CASEQGNEQFF; CDR3 DNA: TGTGCCAGCGAACAGGGGAATGAGCAGTTCTTC
V gene: TRBV18; D gene: -; clone size: -; J gene: TRBJ2-3; CDR3 protein: CASSAQRGSTDTQYF; CDR3 DNA: TGTGCCAGCTCTGCACAAAGGGGGAGCACAGATACGCAGTATTTT
V gene: TRBV5-4; D gene: -; clone size: -; J gene: TRBJ2-7; CDR3 protein: CASSLRGAGEQYF; CDR3 DNA: TGTGCCAGCAGCTTGCGGGGGGCGGGAGAGCAGTACTTC
V gene: TRBV10-3; D gene: TRBD2; clone size: -; J gene: TRBJ2-1; CDR3 protein: CAIRGMLMAGGNEQFF; CDR3 DNA: TGTGCCATCAGAGGAATGTTGATGGCGGGAGGCAATGAGCAGTTCTTC
V gene: TRBV25-1; D gene: -; clone size: -; J gene: TRBJ1-1; CDR3 protein: CASSEWSDNTEAFF; CDR3 DNA: TGTGCCAGCAGTGAATGGTCAGATAACACTGAAGCTTTCTTT
V gene: TRBV9; D gene: TRBD1; clone size: -; J gene: TRBJ2-1; CDR3 protein: CASSGRRDRVLDEQFF; CDR3 DNA: TGTGCCAGCAGCGGCCGCCGGGACAGGGTCCTGGATGAGCAGTTCTTC
V gene: TRBV20-1; D gene: -; clone size: -; J gene: TRBJ2-3; CDR3 protein: CSARIGDSQYF; CDR3 DNA: TGCAGTGCTAGGATAGGTGACTCCCAGTATTTT
V gene: TRBV13; D gene: TRBD1; clone size: -; J gene: TRBJ1-1; CDR3 protein: CASSARQGVNTEAFF; CDR3 DNA: TGTGCCAGCAGCGCTAGACAGGGGGTGAACACTGAAGCTTTCTTT